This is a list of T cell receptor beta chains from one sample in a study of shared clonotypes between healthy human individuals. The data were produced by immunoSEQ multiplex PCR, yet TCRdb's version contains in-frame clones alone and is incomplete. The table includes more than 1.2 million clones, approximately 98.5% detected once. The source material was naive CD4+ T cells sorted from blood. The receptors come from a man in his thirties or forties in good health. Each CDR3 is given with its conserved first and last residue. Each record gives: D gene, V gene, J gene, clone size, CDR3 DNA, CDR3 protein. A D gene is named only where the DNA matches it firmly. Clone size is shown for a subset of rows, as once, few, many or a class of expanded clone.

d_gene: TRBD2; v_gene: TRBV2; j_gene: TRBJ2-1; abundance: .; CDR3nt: TGTGCCAGCAGTGAAGCTTCTCCGGGACTAGCAAATGAGCAGTTCTTC; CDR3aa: CASSEASPGLANEQFF
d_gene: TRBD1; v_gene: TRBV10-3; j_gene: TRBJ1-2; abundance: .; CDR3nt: TGTGCCATCAGGGACAGGGTTTCATATGGCTACACCTTC; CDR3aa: CAIRDRVSYGYTF
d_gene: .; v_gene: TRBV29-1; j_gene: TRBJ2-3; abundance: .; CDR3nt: TGCAGCGTTGTAGCAGGGGGCACAGATACGCAGTATTTT; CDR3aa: CSVVAGGTDTQYF
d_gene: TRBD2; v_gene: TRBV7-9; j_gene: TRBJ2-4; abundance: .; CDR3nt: TGTGCCAGCAGCCCGGGACTAATGACCCCCTTAGCCAAAAACATTCAGTACTTC; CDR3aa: CASSPGLMTPLAKNIQYF
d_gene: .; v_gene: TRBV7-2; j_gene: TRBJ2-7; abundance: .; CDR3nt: TGTGCCAGCGGGCGTTCCTACGAGCAGTACTTC; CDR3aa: CASGRSYEQYF
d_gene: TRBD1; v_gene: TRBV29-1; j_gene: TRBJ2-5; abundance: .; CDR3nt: TGCAGCGTTGACCGACAGGGGGCGATTGTGGAGACCCAGTACTTC; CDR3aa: CSVDRQGAIVETQYF
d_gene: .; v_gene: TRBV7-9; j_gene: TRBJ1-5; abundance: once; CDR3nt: TGTGCCAGCAGCTTACCGAGTCAGCCCCAGCATTTT; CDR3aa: CASSLPSQPQHF
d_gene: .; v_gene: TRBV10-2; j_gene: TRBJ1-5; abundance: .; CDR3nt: TGCGCCAGCAGTGAGTATCCCCAAAATCAGCCCCAGCATTTT; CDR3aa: CASSEYPQNQPQHF
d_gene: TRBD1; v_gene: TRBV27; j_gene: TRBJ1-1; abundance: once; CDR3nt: TGTGCCAGCAGACTTACAGGGGGGATGGGGACTGAAGCTTTCTTT; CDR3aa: CASRLTGGMGTEAFF
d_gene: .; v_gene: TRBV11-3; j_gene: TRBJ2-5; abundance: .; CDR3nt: TGTGCCAGCGGGCGGACGGGGATGCAGACCCAGTACTTC; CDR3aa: CASGRTGMQTQYF
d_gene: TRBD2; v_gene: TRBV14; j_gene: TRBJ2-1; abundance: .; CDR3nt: TGTGCCAGCAGTCTTCGGACTAGCCGTTACAATGAGCAGTTCTTC; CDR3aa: CASSLRTSRYNEQFF
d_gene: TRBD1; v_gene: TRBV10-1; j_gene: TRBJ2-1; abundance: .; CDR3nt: TGCGCCAGCATGGGGACAGGGGAGGGGTTCGATGAGCAGTTCTTC; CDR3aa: CASMGTGEGFDEQFF
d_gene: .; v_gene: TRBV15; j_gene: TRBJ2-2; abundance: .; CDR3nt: TGTGCCACCAGCAGAGATCCGGGAGCGAACACCGGGGAGCTGTTTTTT; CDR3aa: CATSRDPGANTGELFF
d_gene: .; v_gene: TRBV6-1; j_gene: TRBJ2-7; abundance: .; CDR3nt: TGTGCCAGCAGTGAAGCGGAGGGTTACGAGCAGTACTTC; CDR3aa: CASSEAEGYEQYF
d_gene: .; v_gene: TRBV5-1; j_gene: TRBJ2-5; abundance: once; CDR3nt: TGCGCCAGCAGCTTCACACCAGTAGGGCTTCGGGAGACCCAGTACTTC; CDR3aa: CASSFTPVGLRETQYF
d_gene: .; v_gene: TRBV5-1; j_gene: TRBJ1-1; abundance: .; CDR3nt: TGCGCCAGCAGCCTTAGCGCGACAGCTACGAACACTGAAGCTTTCTTT; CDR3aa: CASSLSATATNTEAFF
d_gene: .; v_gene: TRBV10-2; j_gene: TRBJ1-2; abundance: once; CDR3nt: TGCGCCAGCAGTGAGTTAGAGGGAATAGCTGGCTACACCTTC; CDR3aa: CASSELEGIAGYTF
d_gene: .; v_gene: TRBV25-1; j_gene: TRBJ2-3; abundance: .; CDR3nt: TGTGCCAGCAGGGCACCTGCAGATACGCAGTATTTT; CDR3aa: CASRAPADTQYF
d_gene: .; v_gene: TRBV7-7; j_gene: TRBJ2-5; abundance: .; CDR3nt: TGTGCTAGCAGCCCTCCCGGGGCGAGTATTGGGACCCAGTACTTC; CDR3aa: CASSPPGASIGTQYF
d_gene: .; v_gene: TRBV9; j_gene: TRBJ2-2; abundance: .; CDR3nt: TGTGCCAGGAGGAAGGACGGAACGAACACCGGGGAGCTGTTTTTT; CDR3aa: CARRKDGTNTGELFF
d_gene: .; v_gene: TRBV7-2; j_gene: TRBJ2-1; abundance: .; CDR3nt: TGTGCCAGCAGCCTCGGGGCCATGCGGACTGAGCAGTTCTTC; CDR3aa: CASSLGAMRTEQFF
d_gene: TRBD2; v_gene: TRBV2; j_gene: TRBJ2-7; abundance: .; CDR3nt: TGTGCCAGCTGGGAGGGCACTTCCTACGAGCAGTACTTC; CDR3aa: CASWEGTSYEQYF
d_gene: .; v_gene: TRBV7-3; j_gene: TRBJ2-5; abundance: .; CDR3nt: TGTGCCAGCAGCTTAACTCAGGGTCCAAAAGAGACCCAGTACTTC; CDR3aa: CASSLTQGPKETQYF
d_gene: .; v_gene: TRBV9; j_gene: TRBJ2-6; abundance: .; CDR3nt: TGTGCCAGCAGCGTAGCCCCGGACCCCAGCTCTGGGGCCAACGTCCTGACTTTC; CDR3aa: CASSVAPDPSSGANVLTF
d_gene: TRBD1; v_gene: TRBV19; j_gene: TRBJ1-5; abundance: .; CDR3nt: TGTGCCAGCGGACAGGGACTTCAGCCCCAGCATTTT; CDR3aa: CASGQGLQPQHF
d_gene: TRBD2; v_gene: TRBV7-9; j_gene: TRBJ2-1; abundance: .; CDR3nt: TGTGCCAGCAGCTTAGTTAGCGGGAGAGGTGACAATGAGCAGTTCTTC; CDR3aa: CASSLVSGRGDNEQFF
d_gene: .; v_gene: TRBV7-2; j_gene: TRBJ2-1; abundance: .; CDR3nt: TGTGCCAGCAGCTTTCTCCAAGGCCGGTACAATGAGCAGTTCTTC; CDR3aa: CASSFLQGRYNEQFF
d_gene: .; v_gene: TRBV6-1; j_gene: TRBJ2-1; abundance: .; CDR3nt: TGTGCCAGCAGTTCCGGGGGTTACACCTACAATGAGCAGTTCTTC; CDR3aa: CASSSGGYTYNEQFF
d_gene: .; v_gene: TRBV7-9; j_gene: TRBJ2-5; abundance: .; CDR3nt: TGTGCCAGCAGCCTTCGGTCCCCAGGGGGAGGACGACAAGAGACCCAGTACTTC; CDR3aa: CASSLRSPGGGRQETQYF
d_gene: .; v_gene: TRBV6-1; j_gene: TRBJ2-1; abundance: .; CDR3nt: TGTGCCAGCAGTGAGTGGGGGACTCCCTACAATGAGCAGTTCTTC; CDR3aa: CASSEWGTPYNEQFF
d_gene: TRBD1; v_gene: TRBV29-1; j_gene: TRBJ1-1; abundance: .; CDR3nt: TGCAGCGTCTCCGGGACAGCGAACACTGAAGCTTTCTTT; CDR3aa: CSVSGTANTEAFF
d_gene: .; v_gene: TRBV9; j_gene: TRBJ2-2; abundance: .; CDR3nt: TGTGCCAGCAGCGTAGGACAGGTATACACCGGGGAGCTGTTTTTT; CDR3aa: CASSVGQVYTGELFF
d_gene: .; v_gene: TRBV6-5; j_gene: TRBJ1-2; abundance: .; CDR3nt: TGTGCCAGCAGGGCAGGGATCGGCTACACCTTC; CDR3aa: CASRAGIGYTF
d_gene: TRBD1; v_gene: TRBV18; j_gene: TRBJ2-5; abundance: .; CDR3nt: TGTGCCAGCTCACCACCGGGACAGAGCCAGTACTTC; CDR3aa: CASSPPGQSQYF
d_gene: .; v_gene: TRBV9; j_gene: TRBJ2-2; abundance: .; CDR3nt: TGTGCCAGCAGCCCTACGGACTTAAACACCGGGGAGCTGTTTTTT; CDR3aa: CASSPTDLNTGELFF
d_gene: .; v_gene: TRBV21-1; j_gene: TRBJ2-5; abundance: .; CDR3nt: TGTGCCAGCAGCAAAGTGGGGGGGCTTAAGGAGACCCAGTACTTC; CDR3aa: CASSKVGGLKETQYF
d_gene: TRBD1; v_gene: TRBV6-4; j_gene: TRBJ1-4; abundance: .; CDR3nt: TGTGCCAGCAGGGGACAGCCTAATGAAAAACTGTTTTTT; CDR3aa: CASRGQPNEKLFF
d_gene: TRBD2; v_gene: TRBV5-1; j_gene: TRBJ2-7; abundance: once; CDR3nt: TGCGCCAGCAGTTACGGAGCGGGGACGAACGAGCAGTACTTC; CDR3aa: CASSYGAGTNEQYF
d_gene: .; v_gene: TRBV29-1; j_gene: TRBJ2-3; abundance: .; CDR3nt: TGCAGCGTTGAAGATCGGGACCCCTCAGATACGCAGTATTTT; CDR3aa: CSVEDRDPSDTQYF
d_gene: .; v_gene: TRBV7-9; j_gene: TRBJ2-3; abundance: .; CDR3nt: TGTGCCAGCAGCCCCACAGGGACTAGCACAGATACGCAGTATTTT; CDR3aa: CASSPTGTSTDTQYF